This T cell receptor (beta chain) was captured by sequencing in a study of identical twins. Study outcomes and limitations: The study found excess low generation probability among twin-shared out-of-frame alpha sequences. Cord blood's abundant beta clonotypes had fewer insertions, unlike memory repertoires.

One entry per CDR3 protein, called by TCRdb with MiXCR from the 5' RACE reads. The sample consists of some 590,000 distinct CDR3 sequences, more than 9% of them appearing once. The J segment lost 1 base and the V segment lost 0 bases, leaving 8 bases of the junction unmatched. CDR1 and CDR2 from the germline V gene are MNHEY and SVGAGI. CDR3 length: 17 amino acids. Details on this clonotype: Its antigen is currently unknown.

This same sample was also taken into another study, of yellow fever vaccine responses in identical twins.

The receptor comes from a woman aged 18-35 years in good health. The rearrangement joins TRBV6-5 to TRBJ2-5; 7 nucleotides align to TRBD2. Sequenced: PBMCs. The CDR3 spells CASSYSTLSGGQETQYF. CDR3 coding DNA: TGTGCCAGCAGTTACTCGACTCTTTCGGGGGGCCAAGAGACCCAGTACTTC.